The rows below give T cell receptor beta chains drawn from one sample of a study of a mutant IDH1 vaccine in newly diagnosed glioma. Assay used: immunoSEQ multiplex PCR; TCRdb lists only in-frame clones, some missing. The repertoire holds about 68,000 clones, approximately 84% seen once, with about an eighth in the top ten. Their recognized antigens are unknown. Sequencing was performed on PBMCs, taken from a glioma patient whose treatment included an IDH1 peptide vaccine. Receptors were obtained from a man aged 18 to 30 with glioma. CDR3s include the opening cysteine and the closing phenylalanine or tryptophan. A D gene is named only where the DNA matches it firmly. The size field is filled for only some rows; it gives once, few, many or a size class.

V	D	size	J	length	DNA	CDR3
TRBV7-2	-	-	TRBJ2-2	16	TGTGCCAGCAGCTTGGCAGGGACGGTAGGGACCGGGGAGCTGTTTTTT	CASSLAGTVGTGELFF
TRBV29-1	-	-	TRBJ2-3	14	TGCAGCGTGTTGAGAGAGGGTTTTCCAGATACGCAGTATTTT	CSVLREGFPDTQYF
TRBV7-9	TRBD2	-	TRBJ2-7	18	TGTGCCAGCAGCCCTTTAGCGGGAGGACCCCCGAGCTCCTACGAGCAGTACTTC	CASSPLAGGPPSSYEQYF
TRBV6-5	-	-	TRBJ1-5	15	TGTGCCAGCAGTTACTCGCGGACGGCCAATCAGCCCCAGCATTTT	CASSYSRTANQPQHF
TRBV15	-	-	TRBJ2-5	17	TGTGCCACCAGCAGAGATCTGATTCCAGCGCCCAAAGAGACCCAGTACTTC	CATSRDLIPAPKETQYF
TRBV6-5	-	few	TRBJ1-5	13	TGTGCCAGCAGTTACTCAGCCGATCAGCCCCAGCATTTT	CASSYSADQPQHF
TRBV4-2	-	-	TRBJ1-1	18	TGTGCCAGCAGCCAAAGCGGGAAGGGAGGGAACGCGAACACTGAAGCTTTCTTT	CASSQSGKGGNANTEAFF
TRBV7-9	-	once	TRBJ1-3	15	TGTGCCAGCAGCTTAGACCCGACCTCTGGAAACACCATATATTTT	CASSLDPTSGNTIYF
TRBV7-3	TRBD2	-	TRBJ2-7	15	TGTGCCAGCAGCTTAGGTCTAGCGGCGACCTACGAGCAGTACTTC	CASSLGLAATYEQYF
TRBV19	-	-	TRBJ2-4	17	TGTGCCAGTAGCCCTCTGGTGGGGAGGCTAGCCAAAAACATTCAGTACTTC	CASSPLVGRLAKNIQYF
TRBV5-1	TRBD2	-	TRBJ2-1	15	TGCGCCAGCAGCTTGGGCGGGAGCTCCTACAATGAGCAGTTCTTC	CASSLGGSSYNEQFF
TRBV5-8	-	-	TRBJ2-2	16	TGTGCCAGCAGCTTGGTTAAGTCCGTCCGCACCGGGGAGCTGTTTTTT	CASSLVKSVRTGELFF
TRBV27	-	-	TRBJ1-1	11	TGTGCCAGCAGTTTCGGATCTGAAGCTTTCTTT	CASSFGSEAFF
TRBV7-6	-	-	TRBJ1-1	15	TGTGCCAGCAGCCCCCTGGGGCCAACGAACACTGAAGCTTTCTTT	CASSPLGPTNTEAFF
TRBV4-3	-	-	TRBJ1-6	17	TGCGCCAGCAGCCAAGACATCGGGAGCTCCTATAATTCACCCCTCCACTTT	CASSQDIGSSYNSPLHF
TRBV27	-	-	TRBJ1-4	15	TGTGCCAGCAGCTTCGGCGACGCAACTAATGAAAAACTGTTTTTT	CASSFGDATNEKLFF
TRBV5-1	-	-	TRBJ1-1	14	TGCGCCAGCAGCTTGGAACTGCGGAACACTGAAGCTTTCTTT	CASSLELRNTEAFF
TRBV27	-	-	TRBJ1-5	16	TGTGCCAGCAGTTTATCGGGGGCAGGGGCGATCCAGCCCCAGCATTTT	CASSLSGAGAIQPQHF
TRBV7-8	-	-	TRBJ2-7	15	TGTGCCAGCAGCTCGCAAGGGTTCGGATCCTACGAGCAGTACTTC	CASSSQGFGSYEQYF
TRBV5-8	-	-	TRBJ2-7	15	TGTGCCAGCAGCCCGGTAGACATTAGCTCCTACGAGCAGTACTTC	CASSPVDISSYEQYF
TRBV6-6	-	once	TRBJ2-7	14	TGTGCCAGCAGTTACTCGCTCCTCTCCTACGAGCAGTACTTC	CASSYSLLSYEQYF
TRBV5-1	TRBD2	once	TRBJ2-1	17	TGCGCCAGCAGCGACGGACTAGCGGGAGGGTTGGCCAATGAGCAGTTCTTC	CASSDGLAGGLANEQFF
TRBV5-6	TRBD1	-	TRBJ2-7	15	TGTGCCAGCAGCTTGGGCGGGACAGGCTCCTACGAGCAGTACTTC	CASSLGGTGSYEQYF
TRBV4-1	-	-	TRBJ1-5	15	TGCGCCAGCAGCCAAGACGCAGGGCTCAATCAGCCCCAGCATTTT	CASSQDAGLNQPQHF